This TCR beta chain comes out of a study of tumour-infiltrating T cells in Burkitt lymphoma. Study background: This cohort included all epidemiological subtypes of Burkitt lymphoma. Repertoire clonality predicted overall and progression-free survival. Broader study findings: Several public clonotypes recurred in numerous Burkitt lymphoma patients.

This CDR3 has 15 residues. Trimming took 0 bases from V and 4 from J, leaving 13 bases between them. Germline V gene sequence: CDR1 SGHRS, CDR2 YFSETQ. About this clone itself: No antigen is known for it.

TCRdb's table, derived via immunoSEQ multiplex PCR, lists solely in-frame clones and lacks some. The sample has approximately 46,000 clones, less than 40% seen once; the top ten hold roughly 2.6%. This receptor was taken from a human donor with Burkitt lymphoma. Specimen: tumor tissue. The V and J genes are TRBV5-1 and TRBJ1-1; TRBD1 might be the D (5 bases). In DNA, the CDR3 is TGCGCCAGCAGCTTGGAAGGGGCGGGCTTCACTGAAGCTTTCTTT. Amino acid sequence: CASSLEGAGFTEAFF.